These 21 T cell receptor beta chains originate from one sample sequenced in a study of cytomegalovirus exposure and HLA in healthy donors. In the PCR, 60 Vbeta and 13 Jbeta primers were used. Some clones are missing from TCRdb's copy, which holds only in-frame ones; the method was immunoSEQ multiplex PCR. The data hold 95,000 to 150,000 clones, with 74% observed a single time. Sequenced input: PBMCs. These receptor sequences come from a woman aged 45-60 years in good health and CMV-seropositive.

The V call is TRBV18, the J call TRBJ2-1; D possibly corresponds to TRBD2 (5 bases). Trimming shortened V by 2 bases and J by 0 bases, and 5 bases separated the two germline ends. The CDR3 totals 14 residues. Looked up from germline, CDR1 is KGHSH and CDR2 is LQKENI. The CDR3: CASSPTSSYNEQFF. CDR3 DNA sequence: TGTGCCAGCTCACCAACTAGCTCCTACAATGAGCAGTTCTTC.

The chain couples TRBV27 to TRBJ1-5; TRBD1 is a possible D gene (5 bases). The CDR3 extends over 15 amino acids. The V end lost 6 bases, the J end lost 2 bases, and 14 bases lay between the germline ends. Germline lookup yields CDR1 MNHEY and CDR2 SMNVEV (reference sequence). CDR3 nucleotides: TGTGCCAGCAGATCCCAGGGCGAGGGCAATCAGCCCCAGCATTTT. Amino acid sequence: CASRSQGEGNQPQHF.

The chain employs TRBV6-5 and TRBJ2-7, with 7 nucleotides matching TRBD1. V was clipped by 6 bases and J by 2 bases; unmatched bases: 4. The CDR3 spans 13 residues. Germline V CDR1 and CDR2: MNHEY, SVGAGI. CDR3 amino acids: CASSRQGPYEQYF. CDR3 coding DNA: TGTGCCAGCAGCAGACAGGGACCCTACGAGCAGTACTTC.

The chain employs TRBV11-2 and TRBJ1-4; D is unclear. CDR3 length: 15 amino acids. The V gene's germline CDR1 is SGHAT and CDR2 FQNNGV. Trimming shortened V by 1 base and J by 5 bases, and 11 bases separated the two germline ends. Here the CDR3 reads CASSLALGKNEKLFF. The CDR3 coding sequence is TGTGCCAGCAGCTTAGCCCTCGGGAAAAATGAAAAACTGTTTTTT.

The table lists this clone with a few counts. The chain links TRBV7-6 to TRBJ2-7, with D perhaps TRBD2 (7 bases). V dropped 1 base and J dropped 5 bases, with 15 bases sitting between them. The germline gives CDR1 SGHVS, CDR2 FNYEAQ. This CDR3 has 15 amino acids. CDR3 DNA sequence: TGTGCCAGCAGCTTAGGGGGGGGCTCTGACAACGAGCAGTACTTC. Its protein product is CASSLGGGSDNEQYF.

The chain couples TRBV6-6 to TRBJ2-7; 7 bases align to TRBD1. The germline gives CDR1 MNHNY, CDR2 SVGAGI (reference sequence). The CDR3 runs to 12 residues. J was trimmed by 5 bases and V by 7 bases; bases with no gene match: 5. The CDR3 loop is CASTTGENEQYF. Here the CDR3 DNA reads TGTGCCAGCACTACAGGGGAAAACGAGCAGTACTTC.

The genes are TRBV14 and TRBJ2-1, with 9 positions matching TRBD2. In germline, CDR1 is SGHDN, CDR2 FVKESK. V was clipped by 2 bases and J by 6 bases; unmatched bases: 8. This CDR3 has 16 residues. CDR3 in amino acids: CASSQHIAGAGNEQFF. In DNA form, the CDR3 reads TGTGCCAGCAGCCAACACATAGCGGGGGCCGGCAATGAGCAGTTCTTC.

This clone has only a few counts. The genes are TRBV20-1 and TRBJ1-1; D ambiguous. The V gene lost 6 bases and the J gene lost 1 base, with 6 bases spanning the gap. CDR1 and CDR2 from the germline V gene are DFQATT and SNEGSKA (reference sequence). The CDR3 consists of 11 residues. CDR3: CSARQNTEAFF. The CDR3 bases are TGCAGTGCCAGACAGAACACTGAAGCTTTCTTT.

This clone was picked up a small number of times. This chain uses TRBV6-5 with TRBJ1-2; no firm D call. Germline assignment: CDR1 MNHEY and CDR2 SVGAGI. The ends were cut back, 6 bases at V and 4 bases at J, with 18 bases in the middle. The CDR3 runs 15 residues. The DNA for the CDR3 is TGTGCCAGCAGGGAACCTCTCTCAGGCTCCTATGGCTACACCTTC. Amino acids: CASREPLSGSYGYTF.

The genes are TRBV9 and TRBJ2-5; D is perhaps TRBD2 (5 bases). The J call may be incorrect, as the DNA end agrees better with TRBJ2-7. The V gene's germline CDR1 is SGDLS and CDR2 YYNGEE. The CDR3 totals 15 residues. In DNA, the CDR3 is TGTGCCAGCAGCGCTTTTCTAGGGAGCTCCTACGAGCAGTACTTC. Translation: CASSAFLGSSYEQYF.

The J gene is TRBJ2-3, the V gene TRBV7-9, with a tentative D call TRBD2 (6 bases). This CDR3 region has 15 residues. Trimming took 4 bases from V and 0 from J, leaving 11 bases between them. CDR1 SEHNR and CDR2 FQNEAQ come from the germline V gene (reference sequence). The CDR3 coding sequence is TGTGCCAGCAGCTCTCTCCGGGGGAGCACAGATACGCAGTATTTT. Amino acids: CASSSLRGSTDTQYF.

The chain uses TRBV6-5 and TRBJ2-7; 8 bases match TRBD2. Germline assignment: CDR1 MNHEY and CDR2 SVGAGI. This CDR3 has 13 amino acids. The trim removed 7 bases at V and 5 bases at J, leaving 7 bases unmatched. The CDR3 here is CASTDTGGDEQYF. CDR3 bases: TGTGCCAGCACCGACACGGGGGGGGACGAGCAGTACTTC.

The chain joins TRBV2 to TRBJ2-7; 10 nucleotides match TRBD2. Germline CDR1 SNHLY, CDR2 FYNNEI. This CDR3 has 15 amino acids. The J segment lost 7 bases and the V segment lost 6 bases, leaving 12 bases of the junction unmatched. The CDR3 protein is CASSPASGGLGEQYF. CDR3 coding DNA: TGTGCCAGCAGCCCCGCTAGCGGGGGCTTGGGTGAGCAGTACTTC.

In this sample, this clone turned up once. The CDR3 nucleotides read TGTGCCAGCAGTTTACTCCAGGGCCCTGAAGCTTTCTTT. Its protein is CASSLLQGPEAFF. The gene calls are TRBV13 and TRBJ1-1; weak D call: TRBD1 (5 bases). Trimming cost V 6 bases and J 6 bases, with 14 bases left between them. The CDR3 has 13 residues. The germline CDR1 and CDR2 sequences are PRHDT and FYEKMQ (reference sequence).

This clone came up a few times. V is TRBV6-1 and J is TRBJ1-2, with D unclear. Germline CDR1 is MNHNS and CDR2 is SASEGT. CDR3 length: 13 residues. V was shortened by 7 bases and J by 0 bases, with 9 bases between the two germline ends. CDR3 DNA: TGTGCCAGCAAACATACCACTAACTATGGCTACACCTTC. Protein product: CASKHTTNYGYTF.

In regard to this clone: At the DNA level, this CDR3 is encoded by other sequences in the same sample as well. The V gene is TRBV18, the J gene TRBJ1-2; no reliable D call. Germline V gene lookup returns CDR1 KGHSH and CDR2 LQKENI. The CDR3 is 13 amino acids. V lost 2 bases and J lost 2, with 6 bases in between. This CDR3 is CASSPGQNYGYTF. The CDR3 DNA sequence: TGTGCCAGCTCACCAGGGCAGAACTATGGCTACACCTTC.

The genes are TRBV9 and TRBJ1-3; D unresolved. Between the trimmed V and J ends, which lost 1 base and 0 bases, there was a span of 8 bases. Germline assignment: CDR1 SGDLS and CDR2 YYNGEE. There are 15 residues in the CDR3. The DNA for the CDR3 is TGTGCCAGCAGCGTATTTCCTTTCTCTGGAAACACCATATATTTT. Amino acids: CASSVFPFSGNTIYF.

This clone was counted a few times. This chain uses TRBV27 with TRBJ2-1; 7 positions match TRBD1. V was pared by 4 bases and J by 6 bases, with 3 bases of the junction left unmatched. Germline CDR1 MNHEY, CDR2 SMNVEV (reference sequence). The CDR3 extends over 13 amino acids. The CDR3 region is CASSWGQLNEQFF. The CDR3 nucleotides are TGTGCCAGCAGTTGGGGACAGCTCAATGAGCAGTTCTTC.

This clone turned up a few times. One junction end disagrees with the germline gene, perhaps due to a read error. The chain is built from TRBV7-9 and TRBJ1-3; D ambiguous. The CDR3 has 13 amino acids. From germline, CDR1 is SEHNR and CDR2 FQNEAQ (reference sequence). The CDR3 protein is CSSISEEGNTIYF. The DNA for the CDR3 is TGTTCCAGCATCTCAGAGGAGGGAAACACCATATATTTT.

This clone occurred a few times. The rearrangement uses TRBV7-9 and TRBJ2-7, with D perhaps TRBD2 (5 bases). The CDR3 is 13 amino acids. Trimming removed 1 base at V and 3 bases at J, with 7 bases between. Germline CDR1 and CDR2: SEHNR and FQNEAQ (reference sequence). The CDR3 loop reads CASSLVGGYEQYF. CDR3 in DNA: TGTGCCAGCAGCTTAGTCGGAGGCTACGAGCAGTACTTC.

The CDR3 region is CASSRERGGLVETQYF. The CDR3 nucleotides read TGTGCCAGCAGCAGGGAGCGGGGGGGTCTCGTAGAGACCCAGTACTTC. The rearrangement links TRBV5-6 to TRBJ2-5; TRBD2 matches 10 bases. The length of the CDR3 is 16 residues. The germline CDR1 and CDR2 sequences are SGHDT and YYEEEE. V gave up 4 bases and J gave up 4 bases; unmatched junction bases: 10. The variable domain in full, with the rest retrieved from reference TRBV5-6 and TRBJ2-5, is DAGVTQSPTHLIKTRGQQVTLRCSPKSGHDTVSWYQQALGQGPQFIFQYYEEEERQRGNFPDRFSGHQFPNYSSELNVNALLLGDSALYLCASSRERGGLVETQYFGPGTRLLVL.